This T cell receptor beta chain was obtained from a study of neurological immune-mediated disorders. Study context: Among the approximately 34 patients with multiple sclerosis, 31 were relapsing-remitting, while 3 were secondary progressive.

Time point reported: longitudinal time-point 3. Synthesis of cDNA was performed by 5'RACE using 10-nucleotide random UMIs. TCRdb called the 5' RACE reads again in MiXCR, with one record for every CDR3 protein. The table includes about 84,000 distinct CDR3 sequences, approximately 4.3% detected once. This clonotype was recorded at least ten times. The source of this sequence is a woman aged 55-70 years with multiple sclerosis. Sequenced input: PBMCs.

The CDR3 spells CASSLGPTGSNYGYTF. In DNA form, the CDR3 reads TGCGCCAGCAGCTTGGGGCCGACAGGATCTAACTATGGCTACACCTTC. V gene TRBV5-1 combines with J gene TRBJ1-2; tentatively, D is TRBD1 (6 bases). The germline V gene has CDR1 SGHRS and CDR2 YFSETQ. V was trimmed by 0 bases and J by 0 bases, leaving 12 bases between them. The CDR3 loop spans 16 amino acids.